A selection of T cell receptor beta chains follows, all from one sample in a study of control samples from healthy donors and cancer patients. Here immunoSEQ multiplex PCR was the method, and the copy in TCRdb shows in-frame clones only, minus some. The sample holds approximately 12,000 clones, approximately 93% seen once. The sample comprised PBMCs. These receptors all stem from a man in his 70s with head and neck cancer. Both conserved end residues are part of each CDR3. A D gene is named only where the DNA matches it firmly.

>TRBJ1-2|.|TRBV7-9
CASSRPGTSNYGYTF
TGTGCCAGCAGCCGACCAGGGACATCTAACTATGGCTACACCTTC
>TRBJ2-1|.|TRBV18
CASSPPEPYNEQFF
TGTGCCAGCTCACCACCTGAGCCCTACAATGAGCAGTTCTTC
>TRBJ2-2|.|TRBV18
CASSPRPPNTGELFF
TGTGCCAGCTCACCAAGGCCCCCGAACACCGGGGAGCTGTTTTTT